A single sample is the source of the 28 T cell receptor beta chains below, sequenced in a study of control samples from healthy donors and cancer patients. Profiled with immunoSEQ multiplex PCR; TCRdb holds only in-frame clones, not every one. The sample includes 25,000 or so clones, 65% to 90% of them seen just once. Material for sequencing was PBMCs. The source of these receptors is a woman aged 60-70 years with head and neck cancer.

This clone was observed a single time. The chain couples TRBV15 to TRBJ2-1; TRBD2 might be the D (5 bases). CDR3 length: 14 amino acids. Germline V lookup: CDR1 LNHNV, CDR2 YYDKDF (reference sequence). V was shortened by 0 bases and J by 9 bases, with 12 bases between the two germline ends. The CDR3 sequence: CATSREEEDLEQFF. In DNA, the CDR3 is TGTGCCACCAGCAGAGAGGAGGAGGATCTTGAGCAGTTCTTC.

The CDR3 is CATSSQYVTGVNDYEQYF. The CDR3 DNA follows: TGTGCCACCAGCAGCCAATATGTAACAGGGGTTAACGACTACGAGCAGTACTTC. The chain combines TRBV15 with TRBJ2-7, with 7 bases that match TRBD1. The V gene's germline CDR1 is LNHNV and CDR2 YYDKDF (reference sequence). The CDR3 length is 18 residues. After removal of 3 bases from V and 3 bases from J, the junction contained 17 bases not matched to a gene.

The J gene is TRBJ2-7, the V gene TRBV28; 9 positions match TRBD1. The CDR3 has 14 residues. V shed 4 bases and J 4 bases; nucleotides not matched to a gene: 5. Germline CDR1 is MDHEN and CDR2 is SYDVKM. In DNA form, the CDR3 reads TGTGCCAGCAGTTCCGGGACAGGGCCGTACGAGCAGTACTTC. Protein: CASSSGTGPYEQYF.

V usage is TRBV6-6 and J usage is TRBJ2-7; 8 nucleotides line up with TRBD1. CDR1 is MNHNY, CDR2 SVGAGI, per germline (reference sequence). Germline trimming cut 5 bases from V and 3 bases from J; bases unmatched to any gene: 9. This CDR3 is 15 amino acids long. CDR3 sequence reads: CASSNRDRFFYEQYF. CDR3 coding DNA: TGTGCCAGCAGTAACCGGGACAGGTTTTTCTACGAGCAGTACTTC.

This chain joins TRBV7-9 and TRBJ1-2; the D is unclear. The CDR3 has 13 residues. Deletions cut 1 base from V and 5 bases from J, with 8 bases between. CDR1 SEHNR and CDR2 FQNEAQ come from the germline V gene (reference sequence). CDR3: CASSLESRYGYTF. The CDR3 DNA follows: TGTGCCAGCAGCTTAGAAAGTCGATATGGCTACACCTTC.

The chain has TRBV24-1 and TRBJ2-3; a possible D gene is TRBD2 (6 bases). CDR1 and CDR2 (germline): KGHDR, SFDVKD. V lost 3 bases and J lost 2, with 11 bases in between. This CDR3 contains 15 residues. The CDR3 DNA follows: TGTGCCACCAGTGATCGCGGGGATTCCACAGATACGCAGTATTTT. This encodes CATSDRGDSTDTQYF.

V and J are TRBV7-6 and TRBJ2-7; D is unresolved. The germline gives CDR1 SGHVS, CDR2 FNYEAQ. The CDR3 sequence is 13 residues long. The V end was cut by 5 bases, the J end by 3 bases, with 11 bases between. CDR3 DNA: TGTGCCAGCAGCCAAACGTTAGACTACGAGCAGTACTTC. Translating it yields CASSQTLDYEQYF. Drawing the rest from reference TRBV7-6 and TRBJ2-7, the complete variable domain is GAGVSQSPRYKVTKRGQDVALRCDPISGHVSLYWYRQALGQGPEFLTYFNYEAQQDKSGLPNDRFSAERPEGSISTLTIQRTEQRDSAMYRCASSQTLDYEQYFGPGTRLTVT.

This clone has only one observation. The chain is built from TRBV11-3 and TRBJ2-5; D not resolved. Trimming shortened V by 0 bases and J by 5 bases, and 7 bases separated the two germline ends. CDR1 and CDR2 (germline): SGHNT, YENEEA. The CDR3 contains 13 residues. CDR3: CASSLELKETQYF. The CDR3 bases are TGTGCCAGCAGCTTAGAACTGAAGGAGACCCAGTACTTC.

This clone came up once. The gene calls are TRBV2 and TRBJ2-2; 11 bases agree with TRBD2. Germline V gives CDR1 SNHLY, CDR2 FYNNEI. The CDR3 sequence is 16 residues long. Germline trimming cut 7 bases from V and 0 bases from J; bases unmatched to any gene: 4. The CDR3 loop reads CASKELAGANTGELFF. CDR3 DNA sequence: TGTGCCAGCAAGGAACTAGCGGGGGCGAACACCGGGGAGCTGTTTTTT.

The chain links TRBV19 to TRBJ2-5; unclear D gene. Per the germline V gene, CDR1 is LNHDA and CDR2 is SQIVND (reference sequence). The CDR3 contains 12 residues. The V end lost 0 bases, the J end lost 5 bases, and 4 bases lay between the germline ends. The CDR3 region has the DNA TGTGCCAGTAGTATAGATCGGGAGACCCAGTACTTC. Residues: CASSIDRETQYF.

This rearrangement joins TRBV12-3 or TRBV12-4 to TRBJ2-2; D is perhaps TRBD1 (6 bases). The CDR3 has 13 amino acids. V shed 6 bases and J shed 1 base, with 6 bases lying between them. As DNA, the CDR3 is TGTGCCAGCAGGGGACAGAACACCGGGGAGCTGTTTTTT. It specifies CASRGQNTGELFF.

The chain links TRBV7-6 to TRBJ1-1; TRBD1 is a possible D gene (6 bases). CDR3 size: 14 residues. Germline lookup yields CDR1 SGHVS and CDR2 FNYEAQ. Deletions cut 2 bases from V and 2 bases from J, with 9 bases between. The CDR3 loop reads CASSLRDTNTEAFF. In DNA form, the CDR3 reads TGTGCCAGCAGCTTAAGGGACACTAACACTGAAGCTTTCTTT. Using reference TRBV7-6 and TRBJ1-1 for the parts outside the CDR3, the full variable domain is GAGVSQSPRYKVTKRGQDVALRCDPISGHVSLYWYRQALGQGPEFLTYFNYEAQQDKSGLPNDRFSAERPEGSISTLTIQRTEQRDSAMYRCASSLRDTNTEAFFGQGTRLTVV.

The chain carries TRBV5-4 and TRBJ2-2, with D perhaps TRBD2 (6 bases). CDR3 length equals 16 residues. V dropped 2 bases and J dropped 4 bases, with 15 bases sitting between them. Germline CDR1 SGHNT, CDR2 YYREEE (reference sequence). This CDR3 reads CASSLPRLVGTGELFF. The CDR3 DNA is TGTGCCAGCAGCTTACCCCGACTAGTCGGCACCGGGGAGCTGTTTTTT.

This chain joins TRBV12-3 or TRBV12-4 and TRBJ2-1, with 8 positions matching TRBD1. The CDR3 has 13 amino acids. The V gene end was trimmed by 6 bases and the J gene end by 5 bases; junction bases not matched to a gene: 3. The CDR3 loop is CASRTTGDNEQFF. Written as DNA, the CDR3 is TGTGCCAGCAGAACGACAGGGGACAATGAGCAGTTCTTC.

The V gene is TRBV29-1, the J gene TRBJ2-7; D possibly matches TRBD1 or TRBD2 (5 bases each). From germline, CDR1 is SQVTM and CDR2 ANQGSEA. CDR3 size: 13 residues. Trimming shortened V by 2 bases and J by 1 base, and 9 bases separated the two germline ends. Written as DNA, the CDR3 is TGCAGCGTTGAAAGGGACGGTTCCTACGAGCAGTACTTC. It specifies CSVERDGSYEQYF.

The chain uses TRBV18 and TRBJ1-3; D is possibly TRBD1 (5 bases). From germline, CDR1 is KGHSH and CDR2 LQKENI. V was pared by 6 bases and J by 0 bases, with 12 bases between. CDR3 length: 15 amino acids. CDR3 sequence: CASSPGGTSGNTIYF. For the CDR3, the DNA is TGTGCCAGCTCGCCCGGGGGAACCTCTGGAAACACCATATATTTT.

This rearrangement joins TRBV19 to TRBJ1-1, with no clear D. V was pared by 3 bases and J by 8 bases, with 10 bases between. CDR3 size: 12 residues. CDR1 is LNHDA, CDR2 SQIVND, per germline (reference sequence). In DNA, the CDR3 is TGTGCCAGTAGTATTTCGGTTTACGAAGCTTTCTTT. Its protein is CASSISVYEAFF.

The chain employs TRBV18 and TRBJ2-1, with D unresolved. There are 13 residues in the CDR3. Trimming removed 2 bases from V and 3 bases from J, with 5 bases in between. CDR1 and CDR2 from the germline V gene are KGHSH and LQKENI. The CDR3 nucleotides read TGTGCCAGCTCACCAGAAAGCTACAATGAGCAGTTCTTC. Its protein product is CASSPESYNEQFF.

The gene calls are TRBV7-2 and TRBJ2-4; 7 bases are a match to TRBD1. Losses at the gene ends were 2 bases for V and 15 bases for J; bases not matched to a gene: 10. Germline V lookup: CDR1 SGHTA, CDR2 FQGNSA. CDR3 length: 13 amino acids. CDR3 loop: CASSLSPRQGSYF. CDR3 sequence (DNA): TGTGCCAGCAGCTTATCGCCCCGACAGGGTTCGTACTTC.

V gene TRBV7-2 combines with J gene TRBJ2-1; D might be TRBD2 (5 bases). V was trimmed by 6 bases and J by 10 bases, leaving 22 bases between them. CDR3 size: 15 residues. Per the germline V gene, CDR1 is SGHTA and CDR2 is FQGNSA. CDR3 nucleotide sequence: TGTGCCAGCAGGACCGCTGGACTGCTGGTTTCGGAGCAGTTCTTC. It codes for CASRTAGLLVSEQFF. Looking up the rest from reference TRBV7-2 and TRBJ2-1 gives the full variable domain: GAGVSQSPSNKVTEKGKDVELRCDPISGHTALYWYRQSLGQGLEFLIYFQGNSAPDKSGLPSDRFSAERTGGSVSTLTIQRTQQEDSAVYLCASRTAGLLVSEQFFGPGTRLTVL.

This sequence joins TRBV7-9 and TRBJ1-4; no reliable D call. Per germline, CDR1 SEHNR and CDR2 FQNEAQ (reference sequence). With 4 bases removed from V and 4 bases from J, the gap between germline ends came to 13 bases. This CDR3 has 15 amino acids. DNA of the CDR3: TGTGCCAGCAGCTATGCATACAGTTTTAATGAAAAACTGTTTTTT. This gives the protein CASSYAYSFNEKLFF.

There are a few counts of this clone. CDR3 sequence (DNA): TGTGCCAGCGGAGCGGGAATTAACACCGGGGAGCTGTTTTTT. Translating gives CASGAGINTGELFF. The genes are TRBV9 and TRBJ2-2; 7 bases align to TRBD2. CDR1 and CDR2 from the germline V gene are SGDLS and YYNGEE. This CDR3 has 14 amino acids. The trim removed 7 bases at V and 2 bases at J, leaving 5 bases unmatched. Full variable domain (missing parts from reference TRBV9 and TRBJ2-2): DSGVTQTPKHLITATGQRVTLRCSPRSGDLSVYWYQQSLDQGLQFLIQYYNGEERAKGNILERFSAQQFPDLHSELNLSSLELGDSALYFCASGAGINTGELFFGEGSRLTVL.

This chain uses TRBV12-3 or TRBV12-4 with TRBJ1-1, with D hard to call. The CDR3 is made up of 13 amino acids. V was pared by 1 base and J by 7 bases, with 10 bases between. CDR3 loop: CASSLDRWDEAFF. The CDR3 DNA sequence: TGTGCCAGCAGTTTAGATCGGTGGGATGAAGCTTTCTTT.

A few counts support this clone. The gene calls are TRBV6-5 and TRBJ2-7; TRBD1 agrees at 7 bases. This CDR3 spans 15 amino acids. The J segment lost 3 bases and the V segment lost 7 bases, leaving 12 bases of the junction unmatched. In germline, CDR1 is MNHEY, CDR2 SVGAGI. CDR3 amino acids: CASTTGDGWNYEQYF. In DNA form, the CDR3 reads TGTGCCAGCACCACAGGGGACGGCTGGAACTACGAGCAGTACTTC.

Regarding this clone: An end of the junction does not agree with germline; a read error may underlie this. The chain recombines TRBV7-7 with TRBJ1-1; D perhaps matches TRBD1 (5 bases). CDR3 length: 14 amino acids. The germline gives CDR1 SSHAT, CDR2 FNYEAQ (reference sequence). The CDR3 nucleotides read TGTGCTAGCAGCTTAGATGCAGGGAAGGTCGAAGCTTTCTTT. It specifies CASSLDAGKVEAFF.

As for this clone: Sequence at one end of the junction differs from germline and may be a read error. This chain uses TRBV4-2 with TRBJ2-2, with D uncertain. Germline assignment: CDR1 LGHNA and CDR2 YNFKEQ. CDR3 length equals 14 residues. DNA of the CDR3: TGTGCCAGCGGCCAAGGACCCAGGCCCGGGGAGCTGTTTTTT. Its protein is CASGQGPRPGELFF.

This chain uses TRBV19 with TRBJ1-1; no definite D call. Between the trimmed V and J ends, which lost 5 bases and 3 bases, there was a span of 10 bases. CDR3 length: 13 residues. Germline V lookup: CDR1 LNHDA, CDR2 SQIVND (reference sequence). The CDR3 loop reads CASSVRRHTEAFF. The CDR3 DNA sequence: TGTGCCAGTAGTGTCCGACGGCACACTGAAGCTTTCTTT. Complete variable domain (other parts from reference TRBV19 and TRBJ1-1): DGGITQSPKYLFRKEGQNVTLSCEQNLNHDAMYWYRQDPGQGLRLIYYSQIVNDFQKGDIAEGYSVSREKKESFPLTVTSAQKNPTAFYLCASSVRRHTEAFFGQGTRLTVV.

The gene calls are TRBV7-9 and TRBJ1-4, with 7 positions matching TRBD1. V gave up 1 base and J gave up 6 bases; unmatched junction bases: 5. Germline CDR1 and CDR2: SEHNR and FQNEAQ (reference sequence). The CDR3 spans 15 residues. DNA of the CDR3: TGTGCCAGCAGCTTAGTGGTCAGGGGGGATGAAAAACTGTTTTTT. This translates into CASSLVVRGDEKLFF. The full variable domain, its missing parts supplied by reference TRBV7-9 and TRBJ1-4, is DTGVSQNPRHKITKRGQNVTFRCDPISEHNRLYWYRQTLGQGPEFLTYFQNEAQLEKSRLLSDRFSAERPKGSFSTLEIQRTEQGDSAMYLCASSLVVRGDEKLFFGSGTQLSVL.